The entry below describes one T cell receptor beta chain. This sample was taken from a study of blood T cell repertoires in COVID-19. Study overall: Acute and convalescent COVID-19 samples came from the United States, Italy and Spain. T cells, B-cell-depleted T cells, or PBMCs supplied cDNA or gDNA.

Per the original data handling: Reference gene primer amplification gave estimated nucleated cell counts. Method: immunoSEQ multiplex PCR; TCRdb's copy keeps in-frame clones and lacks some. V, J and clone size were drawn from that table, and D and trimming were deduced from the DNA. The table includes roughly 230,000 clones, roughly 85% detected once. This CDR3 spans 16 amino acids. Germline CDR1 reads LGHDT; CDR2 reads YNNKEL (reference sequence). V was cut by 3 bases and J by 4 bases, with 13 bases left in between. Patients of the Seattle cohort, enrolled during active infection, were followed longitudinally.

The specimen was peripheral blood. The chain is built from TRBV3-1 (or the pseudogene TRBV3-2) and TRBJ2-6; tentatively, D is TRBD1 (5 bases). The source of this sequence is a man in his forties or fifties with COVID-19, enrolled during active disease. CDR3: CASSQQGRSGANVLTF. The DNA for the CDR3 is TGTGCCAGCAGCCAGCAGGGCAGGTCAGGGGCCAACGTCCTGACTTTC.